This passage covers 6 T cell receptor beta chains from one sample sequenced in a study of blood T cell repertoires in COVID-19. This table comes from immunoSEQ multiplex PCR, and its TCRdb copy is limited to in-frame clones, with some not included. The sample carries approximately 200,000 clones, 80% to 90% recorded once. Sequencing input: PBMCs or T cells enriched from blood (not recorded which). These receptor sequences come from a woman aged 25 to 39 who had been exposed to COVID-19.

Here the CDR3 reads CASSGRGDRGYEQYF. The CDR3 nucleotides read TGTGCCAGCAGTGGGCGGGGGGACAGGGGATACGAGCAGTACTTC. This rearrangement joins TRBV6-4 to TRBJ2-7; 10 positions match TRBD1. Germline V gene lookup returns CDR1 MRHNA and CDR2 SNTAGT. CDR3 length: 15 residues. V shed 4 bases and J 4 bases; nucleotides not matched to a gene: 7.

The chain uses TRBV2 and TRBJ1-4; D is uncertain. V lost 4 bases, J lost 7 bases, and 13 bases lay in between. This CDR3 comprises 14 residues. The germline gives CDR1 SNHLY, CDR2 FYNNEI. The DNA for the CDR3 is TGTGCCAGCAGTGGAGGCGAAGAAGGTGAAAAACTGTTTTTT. Its translation is CASSGGEEGEKLFF.

The rearrangement links TRBV6-5 to TRBJ1-2, with a tentative D call TRBD1 (6 bases). The CDR3 spans 12 residues. Per germline, CDR1 MNHEY and CDR2 SVGAGI. The ends were cut back, 5 bases at V and 5 bases at J, with 9 bases in the middle. This chain's CDR3 is CASSPGEYGYTF. CDR3 bases: TGTGCCAGCAGTCCAGGGGAGTATGGCTACACCTTC.

This chain links TRBV19 with TRBJ1-5; no clear D gene. CDR1 LNHDA and CDR2 SQIVND come from the germline V gene (reference sequence). The V and J ends lost 4 bases and 1 base respectively, with 17 bases between them. The CDR3 is made up of 17 amino acids. The CDR3 region has the DNA TGTGCCAGTAGTACCACGGGAGGGCCGGGGAGCAATCAGCCCCAGCATTTT. Translation: CASSTTGGPGSNQPQHF.

The rearrangement links TRBV6-5 to TRBJ2-5; 8 bases align to TRBD2. This CDR3 comprises 15 residues. The trim removed 8 bases at V and 3 bases at J, leaving 11 bases unmatched. CDR1 and CDR2 from the germline V gene are MNHEY and SVGAGI. Here the CDR3 reads CASSNPGLGEETQYF. For the CDR3, the DNA is TGTGCCAGCTCGAACCCGGGACTAGGGGAAGAGACCCAGTACTTC.

The chain has TRBV10-1 and TRBJ2-1, with 12 bases that match TRBD2. Germline CDR1 reads WNHNN; CDR2 reads SYGVQD (reference sequence). V dropped 0 bases and J dropped 6; count of bases not matched to a gene: 6. This CDR3 is built from 17 residues. The CDR3 reads CASSESGGLAGLNEQFF. CDR3 bases: TGCGCCAGCAGTGAGTCAGGAGGACTAGCGGGACTCAATGAGCAGTTCTTC.